This TCR beta chain originates from a study of blood T cell repertoires in COVID-19. Using immunoSEQ multiplex PCR, the repertoire was profiled, and TCRdb retains in-frame clones only, with some absent. This sample has 170,000 or so clones, with 65% to 90% found just once. This CDR3 spans 18 amino acids. The origin of this receptor is a man aged 45-65 years with active or convalescent COVID-19. The chain uses TRBV21-1 and TRBJ1-3; the table's D call TRBD1 went unverified against the DNA. TRBV21-1 is a pseudogene segment. The sample taken for sequencing was peripheral blood. The CDR3 DNA reads TGTGCCAGCAGCAACGTCACCAACGACAGGGAATCTGGAAACACCATATATTTT. Translating it yields CASSNVTNDRESGNTIYF.